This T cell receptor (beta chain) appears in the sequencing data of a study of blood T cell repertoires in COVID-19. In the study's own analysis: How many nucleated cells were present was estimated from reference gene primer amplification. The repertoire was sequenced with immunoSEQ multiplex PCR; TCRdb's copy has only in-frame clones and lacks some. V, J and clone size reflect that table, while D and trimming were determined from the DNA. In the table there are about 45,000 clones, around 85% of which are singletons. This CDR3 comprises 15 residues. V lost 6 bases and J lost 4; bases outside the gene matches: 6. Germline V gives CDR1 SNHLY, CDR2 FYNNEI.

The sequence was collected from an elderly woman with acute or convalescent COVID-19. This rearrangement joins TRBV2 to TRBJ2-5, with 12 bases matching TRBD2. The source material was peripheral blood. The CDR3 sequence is CASRDRGLAGETQYF. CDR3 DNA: TGTGCCAGCAGGGACAGGGGACTAGCGGGAGAGACCCAGTACTTC.